The TCR beta chain described here comes from a study of early T cells in non-severe SARS-CoV-2 infection. Study-level background: From unsorted whole blood, bulk RNA was sequenced, and the chains remained unpaired. Findings and caveats of the study: VDJdb matching, biased toward anti-spike CD8 responses, missed private and CD4 specificities.

The CDR3 has 16 amino acids. The ends were cut back, 3 bases at V and 13 bases at J, with 25 bases in the middle. CDR1 DFQATT and CDR2 SNEGSKA come from the germline V gene (reference sequence). This clonotype was observed many times. Its specificity is not known. TCRdb reanalysed the 5' RACE reads using MiXCR and keeps one entry per CDR3 protein. The table has tens of thousands of distinct CDR3 sequences, roughly 6.3% seen once; the top ten hold approximately 6%. This rearrangement joins TRBV20-1 to TRBJ1-6; D gene uncertain. The origin of this receptor is an adult who was a healthcare worker with PCR-confirmed SARS-CoV-2 infection or an uninfected control (not recorded which). Sequenced: whole blood. The CDR3 DNA is TGCAGTGCTAGGGACCGGCCCGCCGAACAGCGTTGGCCCCTCCACTTT. Encoded protein: CSARDRPAEQRWPLHF.